One sample yielded the 9 T cell receptor beta chains listed below, sequenced in a study of blood T cell repertoires in COVID-19. Sequenced by immunoSEQ multiplex PCR; TCRdb stores in-frame clones only, minus some. The profile shows roughly 120,000 clones, 86% of them singletons. What was sequenced was peripheral blood. These receptors came from a man between 35 and 55 years old with acute or convalescent COVID-19.

The chain joins TRBV6-5 to TRBJ1-4, with 7 bases fitting TRBD1. The CDR3 has 15 residues. The germline V gene has CDR1 MNHEY and CDR2 SVGAGI. The V segment lost 4 bases and the J segment 6 bases; nucleotides outside the gene matches: 8. DNA for the CDR3: TGTGCCAGCAGTTCCCACAGGGGTTACGATGAAAAACTGTTTTTT. Translated: CASSSHRGYDEKLFF.

The chain combines TRBV30 with TRBJ1-2; TRBD1 might be the D (5 bases). The CDR3 is 14 amino acids. The ends were cut back, 1 base at V and 4 bases at J, with 13 bases in the middle. Germline loops: CDR1 GTSNPN, CDR2 SVGIG (reference sequence). The CDR3 nucleotides are TGTGCCTGGAGTGGGACAAGGGTCGGCTATGGCTACACCTTC. Its translation is CAWSGTRVGYGYTF.

The table lists this clone with a few counts. This chain connects TRBV7-9 to TRBJ1-2; perhaps TRBD1 as D (6 bases). Germline V gene lookup returns CDR1 SEHNR and CDR2 FQNEAQ (reference sequence). The V and J ends lost 5 bases and 8 bases respectively, with 12 bases between them. This CDR3 spans 12 amino acids. The CDR3 sequence is CASSRTGFGYTF. The CDR3 DNA is TGTGCCAGCAGCCGAACAGGGTTCGGCTACACCTTC.

The CDR3 loop reads CASSRNTGETEAFF. The CDR3 coding sequence is TGTGCCAGCAGCCGCAATACGGGGGAAACTGAAGCTTTCTTT. The chain links TRBV5-4 to TRBJ1-1; D may be TRBD1 (5 bases). The germline gives CDR1 SGHNT, CDR2 YYREEE (reference sequence). The CDR3 runs 14 residues. V was pared by 4 bases and J by 5 bases, with 15 bases between.

The chain is built from TRBV6-5 and TRBJ1-1; D not resolved. This CDR3 is 13 amino acids long. CDR1 is MNHEY, CDR2 SVGAGI, per germline. The V and J ends lost 4 bases and 5 bases respectively, with 11 bases between them. CDR3 loop: CASSLEGSTEAFF. The CDR3 DNA sequence: TGTGCCAGCAGTTTAGAGGGCTCGACTGAAGCTTTCTTT.

The chain carries TRBV19 and TRBJ2-6; no definite D call. The germline V gene encodes CDR1 LNHDA and CDR2 SQIVND (reference sequence). The CDR3 totals 16 residues. The V end was cut by 3 bases, the J end by 0 bases, with 9 bases between. CDR3 nucleotide sequence: TGTGCCAGTAGTATCGAGCTGTTCTCTGGGGCCAACGTCCTGACTTTC. It specifies CASSIELFSGANVLTF.

The chain is built from TRBV6-5 and TRBJ2-5; D possibly corresponds to TRBD2 (5 bases). The CDR3 is made up of 14 amino acids. The V end lost 3 bases, the J end lost 5 bases, and 13 bases lay between the germline ends. Germline CDR1 and CDR2: MNHEY and SVGAGI. The CDR3 loop is CASSYRSGLETQYF. CDR3 DNA: TGTGCCAGCAGTTATCGTTCGGGATTGGAGACCCAGTACTTC.

The CDR3 loop is CASDNDRGGTDTQYF. CDR3 nucleotides: TGTGCCAGCGATAACGACCGGGGGGGCACAGATACGCAGTATTTT. The V and J genes are TRBV27 and TRBJ2-3; 7 nucleotides match TRBD2. Germline-derived CDR1 and CDR2 are MNHEY and SMNVEV (reference sequence). The V gene end was trimmed by 8 bases and the J gene end by 1 base; junction bases not matched to a gene: 9. This CDR3 comprises 15 residues.

V is TRBV30 and J is TRBJ1-1; 8 nucleotides match TRBD1. CDR1 and CDR2 (germline): GTSNPN, SVGIG (reference sequence). The CDR3 has 19 amino acids. J lost 7 bases, V lost 3 bases, and 25 bases had no gene match. The CDR3 DNA follows: TGTGCCTGGAGGCTATCTTCTCGGACAGGGACGTGGGGGACCATTGAAGCTTTCTTT. Protein product: CAWRLSSRTGTWGTIEAFF.